This passage covers 19 T cell receptor beta chains from one sample sequenced in a study of T cell repertoires in cytomegalovirus infection. TCRdb reanalysed the reads using MiXCR and keeps one entry per CDR3 protein. Of around 740,000 distinct CDR3 sequences listed, 35% to 40% are singletons. The sequenced material came from PBMCs. Receptors were obtained from a human donor in good health (CMV status not recorded). Some clones in this sample may be carry-over from other donors' samples.

The sample holds a few counts of this clonotype. The genes are TRBV12-3 or TRBV12-4 and TRBJ2-1, with D tentatively TRBD2 (6 bases). CDR3 length: 14 residues. With 3 bases removed from V and 9 bases from J, the gap between germline ends came to 15 bases. This CDR3 is CASSFWDSGPEQFF. CDR3 coding DNA: TGTGCCAGCAGTTTCTGGGACTCCGGGCCTGAGCAGTTCTTC.

The chain couples TRBV5-6 to TRBJ2-1; 8 bases are shared with TRBD1. The germline gives CDR1 SGHDT, CDR2 YYEEEE. The CDR3 is 15 residues long. V gave up 5 bases and J gave up 2 bases; unmatched junction bases: 6. CDR3 protein: CASSFGTGTYNEQFF. CDR3 in DNA: TGTGCCAGCAGTTTCGGGACAGGCACCTACAATGAGCAGTTCTTC.

The gene calls are TRBV10-3 and TRBJ1-1; D is ambiguous. The CDR3 runs to 15 residues. Germline V gene sequence: CDR1 ENHRY, CDR2 SYGVKD. V gave up 1 base and J gave up 1 base, with 10 bases separating them. The CDR3 region is CAISEYKGKNTEAFF. In nucleotides, the CDR3 is TGTGCCATCAGTGAGTACAAGGGTAAGAACACTGAAGCTTTCTTT.

This CDR3 reads CASSLLGQGYTEAFF. CDR3 in DNA: TGTGCCAGCAGTTTGTTAGGACAGGGGTACACTGAAGCTTTCTTT. The chain is built from TRBV28 and TRBJ1-1; 9 positions match TRBD1. The junction had 5 bases not matched to a gene; V was cut back by 3 bases and J by 3 bases. There are 15 residues in the CDR3. Per the germline V gene, CDR1 is MDHEN and CDR2 is SYDVKM. The whole variable domain, filled in from reference TRBV28 and TRBJ1-1, reads DVKVTQSSRYLVKRTGEKVFLECVQDMDHENMFWYRQDPGLGLRLIYFSYDVKMKEKGDIPEGYSVSREKKERFSLILESASTNQTSMYLCASSLLGQGYTEAFFGQGTRLTVV.

This rearrangement joins TRBV30 to TRBJ1-6; TRBD1 might be the D (6 bases). Trimming shortened V by 1 base and J by 4 bases, and 17 bases separated the two germline ends. CDR1 GTSNPN and CDR2 SVGIG come from the germline V gene (reference sequence). The CDR3 spans 17 residues. The CDR3 DNA follows: TGTGCCTGGAGTGGGGACCTACAGGGTCCTTATAATTCACCCCTCCACTTT. It yields the protein CAWSGDLQGPYNSPLHF.

CDR3 nucleotides: TGTGCCAGCAGTTTGGCTGCCCAGCAGTACTTC. It yields the protein CASSLAAQQYF. The rearrangement links TRBV12-3 or TRBV12-4 to TRBJ2-7; no reliable D call. V lost 3 bases to trimming and J lost 8 bases, with 8 bases between them. The CDR3 extends over 11 amino acids.

This clonotype was seen a few times. The CDR3 DNA is TGTGCCAGCAGCCTATCCGGGACAGGGGGAGCTTTCTTT. Translating gives CASSLSGTGGAFF. This rearrangement joins TRBV7-8 to TRBJ1-1; 11 positions match TRBD1. The CDR3 is 13 amino acids. The trim removed 5 bases at V and 10 bases at J, leaving 6 bases unmatched. CDR1 and CDR2 (germline): SGHVS, FQNEAQ.

The CDR3 reads CASSLLRPSSYNSPLHF. CDR3 nucleotides: TGTGCCAGCAGTTTACTTAGGCCGAGCTCCTATAATTCACCCCTCCACTTT. V usage is TRBV28 and J usage is TRBJ1-6; no clear D gene. Germline values: CDR1 MDHEN, CDR2 SYDVKM. Deletions cut 2 bases from V and 0 bases from J, with 11 bases between. The CDR3 loop spans 17 amino acids.

A few counts support this clonotype. This chain joins TRBV20-1 and TRBJ1-4; 7 bases align to TRBD1. This CDR3 is built from 13 residues. The germline gives CDR1 DFQATT, CDR2 SNEGSKA (reference sequence). V lost 5 bases, J lost 7 bases, and 7 bases stayed unmatched. Here the CDR3 reads CSALTGVAEKLFF. CDR3 DNA: TGCAGTGCTCTTACAGGGGTGGCTGAAAAACTGTTTTTT.

This clonotype was observed at least ten times. The chain is built from TRBV28 and TRBJ1-1, with D tentatively TRBD1 (6 bases). Germline loops: CDR1 MDHEN, CDR2 SYDVKM. The CDR3 is 14 amino acids. Deletions cut 3 bases from V and 1 base from J, with 9 bases between. CDR3 coding DNA: TGTGCCAGCAGTTTGGGACATTCGAACACTGAAGCTTTCTTT. Residues: CASSLGHSNTEAFF.

The genes are TRBV5-5 and TRBJ2-7; D gene unclear. Germline V gene sequence: CDR1 SGHKS, CDR2 YYEKEE (reference sequence). V lost 4 bases and J lost 2, with 13 bases in between. CDR3 size: 14 residues. This CDR3 is CASSDEQLTYEQYF. The CDR3 DNA reads TGTGCCAGCAGCGATGAGCAACTGACCTACGAGCAGTACTTC.

The V call is TRBV6-2 or TRBV6-3, the J call TRBJ2-7; 7 nucleotides match TRBD2. Germline loops: CDR1 MNHEY, CDR2 SVGEGT. The CDR3 totals 15 residues. With 2 bases clipped from V and 2 bases from J, the junction kept 6 bases outside the gene matches. The DNA of the CDR3 is TGTGCCAGCAGTTACGAGGCGGGAGTCACCTACGAGCAGTACTTC. Translation gives CASSYEAGVTYEQYF.

The chain links TRBV12-3 or TRBV12-4 to TRBJ1-2; D gene uncertain. V was clipped by 3 bases and J by 7 bases, with 12 bases between them. The CDR3 consists of 13 residues. CDR3 coding DNA: TGTGCCAGCAGTTTTTATGGGTTGACTGGCTACACCTTC. This translates into CASSFYGLTGYTF.

The chain couples TRBV28 to TRBJ2-7, with D perhaps TRBD2 (5 bases). Per germline, CDR1 MDHEN and CDR2 SYDVKM. V lost 5 bases to trimming and J lost 5 bases, with 10 bases between them. The CDR3 spans 12 residues. The CDR3 region is CASSLDFNEQYF. The DNA of the CDR3 is TGTGCCAGCAGTCTGGACTTCAACGAGCAGTACTTC.

The chain has TRBV6-2 or TRBV6-3 and TRBJ1-1; TRBD1 agrees at 7 bases. This CDR3 comprises 13 residues. From germline, CDR1 is MNHEY and CDR2 SVGEGT. The V gene end was trimmed by 7 bases and the J gene end by 3 bases; junction bases not matched to a gene: 5. This CDR3 is CASTGQAHTEAFF. In nucleotides, the CDR3 is TGTGCCAGCACCGGACAGGCTCACACTGAAGCTTTCTTT.

V and J are TRBV7-9 and TRBJ2-2; 8 nucleotides line up with TRBD1. Germline loops: CDR1 SEHNR, CDR2 FQNEAQ (reference sequence). V lost 4 bases to trimming and J lost 5 bases; unmatched junction nucleotides: 6. This CDR3 region has 15 residues. The CDR3 loop reads CASSYRQGRTGELFF. The CDR3 coding sequence is TGTGCCAGCAGCTACCGACAGGGGCGGACCGGGGAGCTGTTTTTT.

This clonotype was detected only a few times. This rearrangement joins TRBV28 to TRBJ1-2, with 8 bases matching TRBD1. The CDR3 runs 13 residues. The ends lost 7 bases at V and 8 bases at J; junction bases unmatched: 9. The germline CDR1 and CDR2 sequences are MDHEN and SYDVKM. The CDR3 loop reads CASTVQGGRGYTF. Written as DNA, the CDR3 is TGTGCCAGCACCGTACAGGGGGGTCGGGGCTACACCTTC.

The J gene is TRBJ2-1, the V gene TRBV7-9; TRBD1 aligns across 9 bases. The CDR3 covers 16 residues. Germline V gene data show CDR1 as SEHNR and CDR2 as FQNEAQ (reference sequence). The junction had 11 bases not matched to a gene; V was cut back by 6 bases and J by 5 bases. CDR3 sequence reads: CASRRSGTGYDNEQFF. The CDR3 DNA follows: TGTGCCAGCAGACGTTCCGGGACAGGGTACGACAATGAGCAGTTCTTC.

The V gene is TRBV18, the J gene TRBJ1-1; no definite D call. Looked up from germline, CDR1 is KGHSH and CDR2 is LQKENI. V lost 7 bases, J lost 5 bases, and 11 bases lay in between. This CDR3 has 12 residues. DNA for the CDR3: TGTGCCAGCTTCGTGCGAGGGACTGAAGCTTTCTTT. This encodes CASFVRGTEAFF.